The present T cell receptor beta chain was sequenced within a study of cytomegalovirus exposure and HLA in healthy donors. About the research overall: The approximately 100 million unique TCR beta sequences, from approximately 170 million T cells, were found by an earlier analysis. Overall study results and limits: The authors judged a highly shared variant cluster likely a sequencing artifact. The study labeled 180 or so TCR beta chains cytomegalovirus-associated. Reportedly, cytomegalovirus status was diagnosed with high sensitivity and specificity.

This clone was picked up a small number of times. As yet, its antigen is unknown. The sample contains more than one DNA sequence encoding this CDR3. V was cut by 3 bases and J by 7 bases, with 6 bases left in between. Germline V CDR1 and CDR2: MDHEN, SYDVKM. There are 12 residues in the CDR3. The PCR employed 60 Vbeta primers together with 13 Jbeta primers. Using immunoSEQ multiplex PCR, the repertoire was profiled, and TCRdb retains in-frame clones only, with some absent. The repertoire holds 100,000 to 150,000 clones, 70% to 80% seen once, with roughly 1.5% in the top ten. Sequencing used PBMCs. The source is a female donor in good health and CMV-seronegative. The chain carries TRBV28 and TRBJ1-4; D is uncertain. The chain's CDR3 is CASSLTGEKLFF. The CDR3 DNA reads as TGTGCCAGCAGTTTGACGGGTGAAAAACTGTTTTTT.